One T cell receptor beta chain is described in this entry. The CDR3 is 13 residues long. Germline loops: CDR1 DFQATT, CDR2 SNEGSKA (reference sequence). J gave up 5 bases and V 6 bases, and 10 bases lay outside the gene matches. Then a second PCR, running about 6 to 11 cycles, was carried out with a sample-barcoded 5' primer and a J-beta primer mix. One entry per CDR3 protein results from TCRdb running MiXCR on the 5' RACE reads. The profile shows 750,000 to 950,000 distinct CDR3 sequences, approximately 55% of them singletons. The sample is drawn from a study of blood T cells in healthy people across ages.

The sequence derives from a man older than 75 in good health. This chain joins TRBV20-1 and TRBJ2-7, with 7 bases fitting TRBD2. The specimen was blood. CDR3: CSAEVGGRDEQYF. The CDR3 nucleotides read TGCAGTGCCGAAGTGGGAGGGCGGGACGAGCAGTACTTC.